These 3 T cell receptor beta chains share one sample of origin, sequenced in a study of monozygotic twins with cystic fibrosis. Clones were read by immunoSEQ multiplex PCR, and TCRdb kept only the in-frame ones, dropping some. The sample has 32,000 or so clones, 92% seen once. The sample consisted of blood. The receptors were sampled from a girl aged 2 to 9 with cystic fibrosis.

The CDR3 region is CASSLTRGTNGYTF. DNA of the CDR3: TGCGCCAGCAGCCTGACCCGGGGTACAAATGGCTACACCTTC. This sequence joins TRBV4-1 and TRBJ1-2; D is unclear. CDR1 MGHRA and CDR2 YSYEKL come from the germline V gene. V was trimmed by 4 bases and J by 6 bases, leaving 15 bases between them. This CDR3 contains 14 residues.

J is TRBJ2-5 and V is TRBV2; the D is unclear. There are 11 residues in the CDR3. Trimming took 1 base from V and 5 from J, leaving 2 bases between them. Germline CDR1 reads SNHLY; CDR2 reads FYNNEI. Here the CDR3 reads CASSEGETQYF. In DNA, the CDR3 is TGTGCCAGCAGTGAAGGGGAGACCCAGTACTTC.

The chain employs TRBV19 and TRBJ1-5; no firm D call. Germline V gives CDR1 LNHDA, CDR2 SQIVND (reference sequence). The CDR3 spans 15 residues. The V end lost 3 bases, the J end lost 2 bases, and 11 bases lay between the germline ends. For the CDR3, the DNA is TGTGCCAGTAGTATCGGTGACCGCGGCAATCAGCCCCAGCATTTT. This gives the protein CASSIGDRGNQPQHF.